This T cell receptor (beta chain) came from a study of graft-versus-host responses after intestinal transplantation (dated by TCRdb to the early 2020s). For the study in its entirety: Multivisceral, liver-intestinal, or isolated intestinal transplants were received by the recipients. Samples from three later patients were sequenced in-house on an Illumina MiSeq with MiXCR processing rather than by the commercial service. Bulk TCR-beta CDR3 sequencing was used to track graft-versus-host and host-versus-graft alloreactive T cell clones in the graft, circulation and bone marrow after intestinal transplantation. Of the 20 to 25 intestinal transplant recipients enrolled in the cohort, one of whom was a retransplant, 3 patients without pretransplant specimens were excluded. Alloreactive clones were identified by sequencing pre-transplant mixed lymphocyte reaction products and comparing them with unstimulated pre-transplant donor and recipient T cells. A peak of at least 4% donor T cells among recipient peripheral blood mononuclear cells was the definition used for donor T cell macrochimerism. Every recipient was given anti-thymocyte globulin induction, then maintenance tacrolimus and steroids for approximately 3 years. The investigation overall reported the following: Conclusions were limited by the relatively low number and heterogeneity of intestinal transplant patients. Early after transplant, peak levels of circulating GvH clones were found to be associated with declines in HvG clones. High GvH to HvG T cell clonal ratios were observed in the allografts of patients with donor T cell macrochimerism. GvH clones were found in recipient bone marrow, and some of the GvH clones appeared earlier in ileal mucosa or blood, which is consistent with an intestinal mucosal origin.

Comment on this clone: Its antigen is unknown. No clone much larger than this one lies a single base away; base qualities are absent.

V loses 4 bases, J loses 0 bases, and the germline ends lie 21 bases apart. CDR1 LNHDA and CDR2 SQIVND are derived from the germline V gene (reference sequence). The CDR3, from cysteine to phenylalanine, totals 19 residues. Kept here is only the CDR3 DNA, which spans 57 bases and is read in frame from base 1. Libraries came from the immunoSEQ multiplex PCR assay. For most patients, genomic DNA was isolated with the Qiagen DNeasy Blood and Tissue Kit and sent frozen to Adaptive Biotechnologies for TCR sequencing. High-throughput TCR-beta CDR3 sequencing of genomic DNA from most patients was performed by Adaptive Biotechnologies. Under the source paper's analysis protocol: TCR sequencing data for approximately 19 patients were retrieved from Adaptive's ImmunoSEQ software; a few other patients were processed with MiXCR and VDJtools. To correct CD4 versus CD8 sorting errors, any sequence found in both subsets at a frequency ratio below 5:1 was removed. CDR3 nucleotide sequences shared by donor and recipient were removed because the origin of these sequences could not be assigned. Alloreactive clones required at least 2-fold expansion over unstimulated cells and minimum CFSE-low frequency of 0.002% (template counts) or 0.001% (read counts). Clones were considered mappable if detected in sequenced pre-transplant spleen, lymph node, or MLR CFSE-low populations of the donor or recipient. The cumulative frequency of alloreactive clones was calculated as a percentage of all sequences, weighted by copy number. The clones in this table, taken by TCRdb from immuneACCESS, are in-frame only. Not every clone is retained; where verified, under half of the shortfall comes from an unresolved V gene, and the cause of the rest is unknown. V and J calls and clone size are given by that table; D and trimming were obtained from the DNA. The sample has fewer than 120,000 clones on record, 93% of them singletons. The biggest ten clones account for about 0.51% of the sample.

Reading the label with the study, this specimen's time point is: cells obtained before transplantation from donor or recipient. CD3+CD4+ and CD3+CD8+ populations were FACS-sorted from unstimulated pre-transplant donor and recipient cells taken from spleen or lymph nodes. This receptor was obtained from a human donor who received an intestinal transplant. The specimen comprised unstimulated CD8+ T cells sorted from spleen or lymph node cells, sampled before intestinal transplant. The chain joins TRBV19 to TRBJ2-2, with no confident D gene call. DNA sequence: TGTGCCAGTAGTACGGCCTATGGCATGATGACCGCGAACACCGGGGAGCTGTTTTTT. It specifies CASSTAYGMMTANTGELFF.